This passage covers 8 T cell receptor beta chains from one sample sequenced in a study of CD8 T cells in Susac syndrome. The authors reverse transcribed roughly 0.5 to 1 ug RNA with random hexamers. Each CDR3 protein gets one entry after TCRdb re-called the immunoSEQ multiplex PCR reads with MiXCR. The table lists about 160,000 distinct CDR3 sequences, roughly 94% of them singletons, with 0.09% to 0.1% in the top ten. The specimen sequenced was CD4+ T cells from PBMCs. The receptors derive from a human donor with multiple sclerosis.

The genes are TRBV20-1 and TRBJ2-3; 12 positions agree with TRBD2. This CDR3 is built from 15 residues. The trim removed 0 bases at V and 6 bases at J, leaving 4 bases unmatched. The germline V gene encodes CDR1 DFQATT and CDR2 SNEGSKA (reference sequence). CDR3 amino acids: CSARDPLAGGDTQYF. CDR3 nucleotides: TGCAGTGCTAGAGATCCCCTAGCGGGGGGGGATACGCAGTATTTT.

The rearrangement uses TRBV12-3 or TRBV12-4 and TRBJ2-5, with D possibly TRBD2 on 5 matching bases. The V gene lost 3 bases and the J gene lost 2 bases, with 7 bases spanning the gap. The CDR3 is made up of 13 amino acids. The CDR3 sequence is CASSFAGQETQYF. CDR3 DNA sequence: TGTGCCAGCAGTTTTGCGGGTCAAGAGACCCAGTACTTC.

About this clonotype itself: The junction and the germline gene differ at one end; a read error may be behind it. This chain connects TRBV2 to TRBJ1-5, with 8 positions matching TRBD1. CDR1 and CDR2 (germline): SNHLY, FYNNEI. CDR3 length: 15 amino acids. The CDR3 loop is CASSPDRVGDQPQRF. The CDR3 DNA follows: TGTGCCAGCAGTCCGGACAGGGTTGGAGATCAGCCCCAGCGTTTT.

This chain joins TRBV6-5 and TRBJ2-5; 16 nucleotides align to TRBD2. Looked up from germline, CDR1 is MNHEY and CDR2 is SVGAGI. V shed 2 bases and J 1 base; nucleotides not matched to a gene: 7. The CDR3 totals 19 residues. CDR3 bases: TGTGCCAGCAGTTACAATCTGGGGACTAGCGGGAGGGCCCAAGAGACCCAGTACTTC. Its translation is CASSYNLGTSGRAQETQYF.

The gene calls are TRBV5-1 and TRBJ2-5; 7 nucleotides agree with TRBD1. This CDR3 spans 16 amino acids. V was clipped by 0 bases and J by 5 bases; unmatched bases: 10. Germline V gene data show CDR1 as SGHRS and CDR2 as YFSETQ. The DNA for the CDR3 is TGCGCCAGCAGCTTGGCAGGGGGAGCTGTTGGTGAGACCCAGTACTTC. Protein: CASSLAGGAVGETQYF.

The gene calls are TRBV5-6 and TRBJ2-2; 11 bases fit TRBD2. J gave up 6 bases and V 4 bases, and 5 bases lay outside the gene matches. The V gene's germline CDR1 is SGHDT and CDR2 YYEEEE. This CDR3 spans 15 amino acids. The CDR3 region is CASSHTSGRAGELFF. In DNA, the CDR3 is TGTGCCAGCAGCCACACTAGCGGGAGAGCCGGGGAGCTGTTTTTT.

The chain carries TRBV4-1 and TRBJ2-5; TRBD2 agrees at 7 bases. Germline values: CDR1 MGHRA, CDR2 YSYEKL. The CDR3 runs 16 residues. Unmatched junction bases numbered 6, after V lost 1 base and J lost 1 base. DNA for the CDR3: TGCGCCAGCAGCCAAGCTGCCGGGACTACCCAAGAGACCCAGTACTTC. Protein product: CASSQAAGTTQETQYF.

The rearrangement uses TRBV18 and TRBJ2-1; possible D gene TRBD1, 5 bases. This CDR3 comprises 15 residues. Trimming stripped 3 bases from V and 2 bases from J, with 11 bases between. Germline V CDR1 and CDR2: KGHSH, LQKENI. The CDR3 DNA is TGTGCCAGCTCACCGGGCGTACAGGCCTACAATGAGCAGTTCTTC. Translating it yields CASSPGVQAYNEQFF.